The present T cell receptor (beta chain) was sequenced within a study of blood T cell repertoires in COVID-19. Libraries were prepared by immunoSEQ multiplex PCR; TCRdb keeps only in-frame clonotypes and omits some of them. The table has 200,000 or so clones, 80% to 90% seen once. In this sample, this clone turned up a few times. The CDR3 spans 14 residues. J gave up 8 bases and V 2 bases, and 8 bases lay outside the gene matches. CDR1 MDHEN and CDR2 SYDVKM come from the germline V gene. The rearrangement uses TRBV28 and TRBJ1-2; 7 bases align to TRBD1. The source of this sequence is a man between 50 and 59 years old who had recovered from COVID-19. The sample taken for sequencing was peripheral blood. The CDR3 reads CASSLVQGHKGYTF. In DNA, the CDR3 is TGTGCCAGCAGTTTAGTACAGGGGCATAAGGGCTACACCTTC.